Each of the 18 T cell receptor beta chains below was sequenced from the same sample in a study of identical twins. TCRdb re-called the 5' RACE reads through MiXCR, storing one row per CDR3 protein. The sample has some 590,000 distinct CDR3 sequences, around 9.6% seen once; the top ten hold approximately 3.2%. This sample was shared with a second study, whose subject was yellow fever vaccine responses in identical twins.

The material sequenced was PBMCs. The receptors were gathered from a woman between 18 and 30 years old in good health.

This chain uses TRBV9 with TRBJ2-2; TRBD1 matches 11 bases. There are 16 residues in the CDR3. V dropped 0 bases and J dropped 6; count of bases not matched to a gene: 4. The germline V gene encodes CDR1 SGDLS and CDR2 YYNGEE. The CDR3 is CASSVGQGQGAGELFF. The CDR3, as DNA: TGTGCCAGCAGCGTAGGCCAGGGACAGGGGGCCGGGGAGCTGTTTTTT.

A few counts support this clonotype. This rearrangement joins TRBV19 to TRBJ2-1, with 10 bases fitting TRBD1. In germline, CDR1 is LNHDA, CDR2 SQIVND (reference sequence). Trimming took 8 bases from V and 2 from J; bases not matched to a gene: 3. The CDR3 covers 14 residues. This chain's CDR3 is CASWDRGPYNEQFF. DNA of the CDR3: TGTGCCAGTTGGGACAGGGGTCCCTACAATGAGCAGTTCTTC.

This clonotype turned up a few times. The chain links TRBV11-2 to TRBJ2-3; 7 bases agree with TRBD2. The length of the CDR3 is 14 residues. From germline, CDR1 is SGHAT and CDR2 FQNNGV. Trimming at V came to 7 bases and at J to 3 bases, leaving 7 bases not matched to a gene. CDR3 region: CASKSGAGTDTQYF. The CDR3 nucleotides read TGTGCCAGCAAGAGCGGGGCTGGGACAGATACGCAGTATTTT. The full variable domain, its missing parts supplied by reference TRBV11-2 and TRBJ2-3, is EAGVAQSPRYKIIEKRQSVAFWCNPISGHATLYWYQQILGQGPKLLIQFQNNGVVDDSQLPKDRFSAERLKGVDSTLKIQPAKLEDSAVYLCASKSGAGTDTQYFGPGTRLTVL.

V is TRBV7-2 and J is TRBJ1-5; D perhaps matches TRBD1 (5 bases). CDR1 and CDR2 (germline): SGHTA, FQGNSA. The length of the CDR3 is 13 residues. The V end lost 1 base, the J end lost 9 bases, and 10 bases lay between the germline ends. The CDR3 DNA is TGTGCCAGCAGCTTAGTAGATGGGGGGCCCCAGCATTTT. This sequence encodes CASSLVDGGPQHF. The full variable domain, completed using reference TRBV7-2 and TRBJ1-5, is GAGVSQSPSNKVTEKGKDVELRCDPISGHTALYWYRQSLGQGLEFLIYFQGNSAPDKSGLPSDRFSAERTGGSVSTLTIQRTQQEDSAVYLCASSLVDGGPQHFGDGTRLSIL.

This clonotype appeared a few times. The J gene is TRBJ2-4, the V gene TRBV7-2, with 14 bases fitting TRBD2. Germline V gives CDR1 SGHTA, CDR2 FQGNSA. Trimming took 5 bases from V and 2 from J; bases not matched to a gene: 5. The CDR3 loop spans 17 amino acids. DNA for the CDR3: TGTGCCAGCAGCCCAGGGACTAGCGGGAGCCCCAAAAACATTCAGTACTTC. Its protein product is CASSPGTSGSPKNIQYF. The full variable domain, rest sourced from reference TRBV7-2 and TRBJ2-4, is GAGVSQSPSNKVTEKGKDVELRCDPISGHTALYWYRQSLGQGLEFLIYFQGNSAPDKSGLPSDRFSAERTGGSVSTLTIQRTQQEDSAVYLCASSPGTSGSPKNIQYFGAGTRLSVL.

A few counts support this clonotype. V gene TRBV5-1 combines with J gene TRBJ2-5; no clear D gene. The germline CDR1 and CDR2 sequences are SGHRS and YFSETQ. The V end lost 1 base, the J end lost 2 bases, and 6 bases lay between the germline ends. The CDR3 has 13 residues. The CDR3 protein is CASSLLRQETQYF. The CDR3 DNA reads TGCGCCAGCAGCTTGTTGCGGCAAGAGACCCAGTACTTC.

The J gene is TRBJ2-2, the V gene TRBV2, with D possibly TRBD1 on 6 matching bases. Germline lookup yields CDR1 SNHLY and CDR2 FYNNEI. With 5 bases removed from V and 3 bases from J, the gap between germline ends came to 13 bases. CDR3 length: 15 residues. DNA for the CDR3: TGTGCCAGCAGTTCACAGGGAGTTGACACCGGGGAGCTGTTTTTT. Translation gives CASSSQGVDTGELFF.

This clonotype was picked up many times. V and J are TRBV6-5 and TRBJ2-5; D call uncertain. The germline V gene encodes CDR1 MNHEY and CDR2 SVGAGI. Trimming stripped 2 bases from V and 2 bases from J, with 6 bases between. This CDR3 contains 13 residues. The CDR3 nucleotides read TGTGCCAGCAGTTACGTCAGACAAGAGACCCAGTACTTC. Translated, it gives CASSYVRQETQYF.

J is TRBJ1-1 and V is TRBV5-1; D remains ambiguous. Germline assignment: CDR1 SGHRS and CDR2 YFSETQ. The CDR3 consists of 15 residues. Deletions cut 0 bases from V and 1 base from J, with 10 bases between. DNA of the CDR3: TGCGCCAGCAGCTTGGTAGTAGATAAGAACACTGAAGCTTTCTTT. This codes for CASSLVVDKNTEAFF.

This clonotype was detected many times. The chain links TRBV3-1 to TRBJ2-7; D unresolved. CDR3 length equals 13 residues. Germline V gene sequence: CDR1 LGHDT, CDR2 YNNKEL (reference sequence). Trimming shortened V by 0 bases and J by 6 bases, and 9 bases separated the two germline ends. This CDR3 is CASSQDIPSEQYF. Written as DNA, the CDR3 is TGTGCCAGCAGCCAAGATATCCCCAGCGAGCAGTACTTC.

This clonotype turned up a few times. This chain uses TRBV6-1 with TRBJ2-1; 15 bases agree with TRBD2. CDR1 is MNHNS, CDR2 SASEGT, per germline. V was pared by 6 bases and J by 8 bases, with 5 bases of the junction left unmatched. The CDR3 totals 15 residues. CDR3 nucleotides: TGTGCCAGCAGCCGGACTAGCGGGGGGGGCGATGAGCAGTTCTTC. Its protein product is CASSRTSGGGDEQFF.

This clonotype was recorded at least ten times. The rearrangement uses TRBV7-2 and TRBJ2-7; D gene uncertain. The CDR3 is 14 residues long. CDR1 SGHTA and CDR2 FQGNSA come from the germline V gene. V was pared by 2 bases and J by 0 bases, with 8 bases between. CDR3 protein: CASSLWVDSYEQYF. CDR3 sequence (DNA): TGTGCCAGCAGCTTATGGGTGGACTCCTACGAGCAGTACTTC.

This clonotype was detected only a few times. V usage is TRBV6-2 or TRBV6-3 and J usage is TRBJ2-1; D unclear. V gave up 5 bases and J gave up 7 bases, with 9 bases separating them. This CDR3 has 12 residues. The germline V gene has CDR1 MNHEY and CDR2 SVGEGT. CDR3 nucleotide sequence: TGTGCCAGCAGTAAAGGTCGGAATGAGCAGTTCTTC. Protein: CASSKGRNEQFF.

This clonotype was observed a handful of times. V usage is TRBV20-1 and J usage is TRBJ1-1; possibly TRBD1 for D (6 bases). This CDR3 region has 15 residues. The V end was cut by 0 bases, the J end by 6 bases, with 17 bases between. Germline V gene lookup returns CDR1 DFQATT and CDR2 SNEGSKA (reference sequence). The CDR3 region has the DNA TGCAGTGCTAGAGAGAACAGGGCGGTTATCCCTGAAGCTTTCTTT. Its translation is CSARENRAVIPEAFF.

V is TRBV6-1 and J is TRBJ2-1; 10 bases are a match to TRBD1. The CDR3 is 15 residues long. Germline values: CDR1 MNHNS, CDR2 SASEGT. V shed 6 bases and J 3 bases; nucleotides not matched to a gene: 5. The DNA for the CDR3 is TGTGCCAGCAGCCGAGGGACAGGGGACTACAATGAGCAGTTCTTC. Amino acids: CASSRGTGDYNEQFF.

This clonotype occurred a few times. The gene calls are TRBV20-1 and TRBJ2-3, with D unclear. The length of the CDR3 is 13 residues. The germline CDR1 and CDR2 sequences are DFQATT and SNEGSKA (reference sequence). With 6 bases removed from V and 0 bases from J, the gap between germline ends came to 10 bases. The CDR3 loop reads CSANWLSTDTQYF. As DNA, the CDR3 is TGCAGTGCAAATTGGTTGAGCACAGATACGCAGTATTTT.

This chain joins TRBV19 and TRBJ1-1; D remains unclear. The germline gives CDR1 LNHDA, CDR2 SQIVND (reference sequence). Trimming removed 10 bases from V and 0 bases from J, with 12 bases in between. This CDR3 is 13 amino acids long. CDR3 in DNA: TGTGCCATCAGACGAGCGATGAACACTGAAGCTTTCTTT. Translated, it gives CAIRRAMNTEAFF.

This clonotype was detected a few times. V and J are TRBV10-3 and TRBJ2-5, with D tentatively TRBD2 (6 bases). Germline lookup yields CDR1 ENHRY and CDR2 SYGVKD. The V end lost 5 bases, the J end lost 1 base, and 17 bases lay between the germline ends. This CDR3 has 16 amino acids. The CDR3: CAISPRAAGSQETQYF. DNA of the CDR3: TGTGCCATCAGTCCCAGGGCGGCGGGGAGCCAAGAGACCCAGTACTTC.